These T cell receptor beta chains were read from a single sample in a study of T cell responses to AZD1222 COVID-19 vaccine. Data came from immunoSEQ multiplex PCR; TCRdb stores just in-frame clones and leaves some out. The sample consists of about 120,000 clones, about 92% of them appearing once. The sequenced sample was peripheral blood, obtained 28 days after the second AZD1222 dose. These receptors were obtained from an adult who received the AZD1222 COVID-19 vaccine. CDR3s include the opening cysteine and the closing phenylalanine or tryptophan. A D gene is named only where the DNA matches it firmly. Size values are once, few and many counts, or a class for expanded clones, and some rows have none.

NA,TRBV6-2/TRBV6-3,NA,TRBJ1-2,CASSYGGRVFGGYTF,TGTGCCAGCAGTTATGGTGGCAGGGTCTTCGGAGGCTACACCTTC
NA,TRBV6-2/TRBV6-3,NA,TRBJ1-1,CASSDSQFTEAFF,TGTGCCAGCAGTGACTCACAGTTCACTGAAGCTTTCTTT
NA,TRBV6-5,TRBD1,TRBJ2-3,CASSYGQGGDTQYF,TGTGCCAGCAGTTACGGACAGGGTGGGGATACGCAGTATTTT
NA,TRBV9,TRBD1,TRBJ1-2,CASSVTGEGGYTF,TGTGCCAGCAGCGTTACAGGGGAGGGTGGCTACACCTTC
NA,TRBV7-2,TRBD1,TRBJ1-2,CASSLAGGFRLQGYTF,TGTGCCAGCAGCTTAGCAGGGGGCTTTCGGTTGCAGGGCTACACCTTC
NA,TRBV27,NA,TRBJ1-4,CASSLGGRGEKLFF,TGTGCCAGCAGTCTAGGGGGAAGGGGGGAAAAACTGTTTTTT
NA,TRBV10-2,TRBD2,TRBJ2-5,CASRPVHSGVETQYF,TGCGCCAGCCGCCCCGTGCACAGCGGGGTAGAGACCCAGTACTTC
once,TRBV11-2,NA,TRBJ1-1,CASSLIRLPTGDVEAFF,TGTGCCAGCAGCTTAATTCGACTCCCGACAGGAGACGTTGAAGCTTTCTTT
NA,TRBV11-2,NA,TRBJ2-4,CASSPPGSKNIQYF,TGTGCCAGCAGCCCCCCCGGGTCCAAAAACATTCAGTACTTC
NA,TRBV27,TRBD1,TRBJ1-2,CASSFKDRGGYTF,TGTGCCAGCAGTTTCAAGGACAGGGGTGGCTACACCTTC
NA,TRBV10-3,NA,TRBJ1-2,CAISEGDVYGYTF,TGTGCCATCAGTGAGGGTGACGTTTATGGCTACACCTTC
once,TRBV5-1,NA,TRBJ1-2,CASSFAADSNYGYTF,TGCGCCAGCAGCTTCGCGGCGGATTCTAACTATGGCTACACCTTC
NA,TRBV4-2,TRBD1,TRBJ1-6,CASSPTVDRPPLHF,TGTGCCAGCAGCCCGACAGTGGACAGGCCACCCCTCCACTTT
NA,TRBV9,TRBD2,TRBJ2-3,CASSVGPGLAGGQGYRDTQYF,TGTGCCAGCAGCGTAGGCCCGGGACTAGCGGGAGGACAGGGGTACAGAGATACGCAGTATTTT
NA,TRBV2,NA,TRBJ1-5,CASSEDNQPQHF,TGTGCCAGCAGTGAAGACAATCAGCCCCAGCATTTT
NA,TRBV5-5,NA,TRBJ1-2,CASSLGDTHGYTF,TGTGCCAGCAGCTTGGGTGACACACATGGCTACACCTTC
NA,TRBV27,NA,TRBJ1-1,CASSPLPNTEAFF,TGTGCCAGCAGTCCGCTCCCGAACACTGAAGCTTTCTTT
NA,TRBV6-5,TRBD2,TRBJ2-7,CASSILAGEMYF,TGTGCCAGCAGCATACTAGCGGGAGAAATGTACTTC
NA,TRBV7-2,NA,TRBJ1-1,CASSSEGVAFF,TGTGCCAGCAGCTCGGAGGGTGTAGCTTTCTTT
NA,TRBV14,NA,TRBJ2-3,CASSVLSGDTQYF,TGTGCCAGCAGCGTATTAAGCGGGGATACGCAGTATTTT
NA,TRBV18,NA,TRBJ1-5,CASSPPSGRQPNQPQHF,TGTGCCAGCTCACCACCCTCGGGTAGACAGCCTAATCAGCCCCAGCATTTT
NA,TRBV9,TRBD2,TRBJ2-7,CASSRGLADIYEQYF,TGTGCCAGCAGCCGGGGACTAGCGGACATCTACGAGCAGTACTTC
NA,TRBV19,TRBD1,TRBJ1-6,CASADRVNSPLHF,TGTGCCAGCGCTGACAGGGTGAATTCACCCCTCCACTTT
NA,TRBV7-9,TRBD2,TRBJ2-1,CATLASGRDEQFF,TGTGCCACCCTGGCTAGCGGGAGGGATGAGCAGTTCTTC
NA,TRBV9,NA,TRBJ2-2,CASSVDGGASTGELFF,TGTGCCAGCAGCGTAGATGGGGGGGCGTCCACCGGGGAGCTGTTTTTT